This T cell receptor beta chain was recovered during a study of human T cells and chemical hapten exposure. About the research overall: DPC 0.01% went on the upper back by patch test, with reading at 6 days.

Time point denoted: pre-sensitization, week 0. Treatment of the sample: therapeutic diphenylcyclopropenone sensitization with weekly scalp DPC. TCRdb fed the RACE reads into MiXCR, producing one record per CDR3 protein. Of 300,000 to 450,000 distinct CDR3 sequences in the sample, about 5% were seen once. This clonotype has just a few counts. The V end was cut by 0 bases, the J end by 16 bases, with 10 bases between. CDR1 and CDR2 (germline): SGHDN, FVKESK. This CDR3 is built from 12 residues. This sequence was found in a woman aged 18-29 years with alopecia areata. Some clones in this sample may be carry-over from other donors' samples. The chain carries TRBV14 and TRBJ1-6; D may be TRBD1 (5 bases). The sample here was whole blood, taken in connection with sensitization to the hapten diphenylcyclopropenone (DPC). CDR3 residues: CASSQDLWGLHF. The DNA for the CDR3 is TGTGCCAGCAGCCAAGATTTGTGGGGGCTCCACTTT. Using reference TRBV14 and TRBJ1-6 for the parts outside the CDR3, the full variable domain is EAGVTQFPSHSVIEKGQTVTLRCDPISGHDNLYWYRRVMGKEIKFLLHFVKESKQDESGMPNNRFLAERTGGTYSTLKVQPAELEDSGVYFCASSQDLWGLHFGNGTRLTVT.